A single sample is the source of the 26 T cell receptor beta chains below, sequenced in a study of regulatory T cells in long-lasting Graves disease. The time point denotes: newly diagnosed GD, antithyroid drugs for less than 3 months. PBMC-extracted RNA yielded the TCR library. Building of the TCR beta libraries involved iRepertoire HTBI primers and Arm-PCR of CDR3 regions. TCRdb called the multiplex PCR reads again in MiXCR, with one record for every CDR3 protein. The data hold around 360,000 distinct CDR3 sequences, with about a sixth observed a single time. This sample was also put to use in a study of T cells in Graves' hyperthyroidism and ophthalmopathy.

The starting material was peripheral blood mononuclear cells (PBMCs), obtained at new diagnosis, from a patient treated with antithyroid drugs. The receptors stem from a woman aged 18-30 years with Graves disease.

This clonotype was observed at least ten times. The chain is built from TRBV2 and TRBJ2-5; D unclear. Looked up from germline, CDR1 is SNHLY and CDR2 is FYNNEI. V shed 6 bases and J shed 7 bases, with 15 bases lying between them. The CDR3 spans 13 residues. CDR3 nucleotides: TGTGCCAGCAGAGGCCCGGCATCTGGGACCCAGTACTTC. Amino acid sequence: CASRGPASGTQYF.

V usage is TRBV6-2 or TRBV6-3 and J usage is TRBJ2-5; 7 bases line up with TRBD2. This CDR3 is 11 amino acids long. From germline, CDR1 is MNHEY and CDR2 SVGEGT. The V and J ends lost 2 bases and 9 bases, in that order; junction bases with no gene match: 0. CDR3: CASSYGGAQYF. In DNA form, the CDR3 reads TGTGCCAGCAGTTACGGGGGGGCCCAGTACTTC.

This clonotype was found a few times. The V and J genes are TRBV10-1 and TRBJ2-2, with TRBD2 matching 7 bases. After removal of 0 bases from V and 0 bases from J, the junction contained 19 bases not matched to a gene. The CDR3 spans 22 residues. Germline-derived CDR1 and CDR2 are WNHNN and SYGVQD (reference sequence). The CDR3 loop is CASSESAPGGLLKVTNTGELFF. DNA of the CDR3: TGCGCCAGCAGTGAGTCCGCCCCGGGGGGACTGCTGAAGGTAACGAACACCGGGGAGCTGTTTTTT.

This clonotype was recorded many times. V is TRBV28 and J is TRBJ2-7; possibly TRBD1 for D (5 bases). CDR1 MDHEN and CDR2 SYDVKM come from the germline V gene. Trimming stripped 5 bases from V and 5 bases from J, with 16 bases between. The CDR3 covers 14 residues. The CDR3 bases are TGTGCCAGCAGTATTACAGGAAATTCCCACGAGCAGTACTTC. This translates into CASSITGNSHEQYF.

Ten or more counts support this clonotype. The genes are TRBV12-3 or TRBV12-4 and TRBJ1-6; 11 bases agree with TRBD1. The CDR3 sequence is 15 residues long. V trimming: 5 bases; J trimming: 7 bases; junction bases outside the gene matches: 4. The CDR3 region is CASSQRDRGNSPLHF. The CDR3, as DNA: TGTGCCAGCAGTCAGCGGGACAGGGGGAATTCACCCCTCCACTTT.

This clonotype was recorded many times. The chain carries TRBV28 and TRBJ1-2, with unresolved D. V was cut by 3 bases and J by 3 bases, with 5 bases left in between. CDR1 is MDHEN and CDR2 is SYDVKM in the germline V gene. The CDR3 extends over 12 amino acids. The chain's CDR3 is CASSFSYYGYTF. As DNA, the CDR3 is TGTGCCAGCAGTTTTTCATACTATGGCTACACCTTC.

The CDR3 sequence: CSVSLGNQPQHF. The CDR3 DNA follows: TGCAGTGTTTCTCTTGGCAATCAGCCCCAGCATTTT. The gene calls are TRBV20-1 and TRBJ1-5; D gene uncertain. The germline V and J ends were trimmed by 7 bases and 2 bases, with 9 bases remaining between them. The CDR3 has 12 amino acids. From germline, CDR1 is DFQATT and CDR2 SNEGSKA (reference sequence).

This clonotype came up many times. The genes are TRBV6-1 and TRBJ2-2, with D uncertain. Germline CDR1 and CDR2: MNHNS and SASEGT. V was cut by 8 bases and J by 3 bases, with 13 bases left in between. This CDR3 region has 14 residues. The CDR3 spells CASGSRQDTGELFF. CDR3 nucleotides: TGTGCCAGCGGGTCTCGACAAGACACCGGGGAGCTGTTTTTT.

In this sample, this clonotype turned up many times. V gene TRBV2 combines with J gene TRBJ2-1, with 9 bases fitting TRBD1. V shed 7 bases, J shed 7 bases, and the junction held 5 bases outside the gene matches. CDR3 length: 13 residues. Germline V CDR1 and CDR2: SNHLY, FYNNEI. CDR3 amino acids: CASTGTGRNEQFF. The CDR3 DNA follows: TGTGCCAGCACCGGGACAGGGCGTAATGAGCAGTTCTTC.

The chain carries TRBV7-9 and TRBJ2-5; TRBD1 agrees at 8 bases. Germline V lookup: CDR1 SEHNR, CDR2 FQNEAQ (reference sequence). This CDR3 contains 17 residues. Trimming took 1 base from V and 4 from J; bases not matched to a gene: 11. For the CDR3, the DNA is TGTGCCAGCAGCTTAGGGGATCGACAGGGGAGTGGAGAGACCCAGTACTTC. Translation gives CASSLGDRQGSGETQYF.

This clonotype was observed at least ten times. The CDR3 sequence: CASSPHREETEAFF. The DNA for the CDR3 is TGTGCCAGCAGCCCCCACAGGGAGGAGACTGAAGCTTTCTTT. The chain carries TRBV5-5 and TRBJ1-1; tentatively, D is TRBD1 (6 bases). In germline, CDR1 is SGHKS, CDR2 YYEKEE (reference sequence). The CDR3 consists of 14 residues. V was clipped by 4 bases and J by 5 bases, with 15 bases between them.

This rearrangement joins TRBV12-3 or TRBV12-4 to TRBJ2-2; D is uncertain. The CDR3 totals 11 residues. The germline V and J ends were trimmed by 11 bases and 3 bases, with 7 bases remaining between them. The CDR3 spells CAWWDTGELFF. CDR3 in DNA: TGTGCCTGGTGGGACACCGGGGAGCTGTTTTTT.

The table lists this clonotype with many counts. V usage is TRBV20-1 and J usage is TRBJ2-7; D is perhaps TRBD1 (6 bases). Deletions cut 6 bases from V and 3 bases from J, with 18 bases between. Germline assignment: CDR1 DFQATT and CDR2 SNEGSKA (reference sequence). This CDR3 contains 14 residues. CDR3 sequence: CSAHTLATGYEQYF. CDR3 nucleotide sequence: TGCAGTGCCCACACTTTAGCGACAGGCTACGAGCAGTACTTC.

This clonotype occurred many times. The rearrangement links TRBV12-3 or TRBV12-4 to TRBJ1-2; 7 bases are shared with TRBD1. Trimming took 5 bases from V and 8 from J; bases not matched to a gene: 8. The CDR3 has 13 residues. In nucleotides, the CDR3 is TGTGCCAGCAGTCCGACAGGGCCGGGAGGCTACACCTTC. Residues: CASSPTGPGGYTF.

The sample holds many counts of this clonotype. The chain is built from TRBV28 and TRBJ1-1, with D maybe TRBD1 (5 bases). Germline V CDR1 and CDR2: MDHEN, SYDVKM. V was pared by 6 bases and J by 0 bases, with 11 bases between. The CDR3 has 14 residues. In DNA form, the CDR3 reads TGTGCCAGCAGGTGGGGGGGATTGAACACTGAAGCTTTCTTT. This translates into CASRWGGLNTEAFF.

This clonotype was recorded at least ten times. The chain recombines TRBV7-9 with TRBJ2-5; 10 positions match TRBD1. V lost 6 bases and J lost 2; bases outside the gene matches: 0. Germline V gives CDR1 SEHNR, CDR2 FQNEAQ (reference sequence). There are 13 residues in the CDR3. DNA for the CDR3: TGTGCCAGCAGGGACAGGGGGCAAGAGACCCAGTACTTC. Encoded protein: CASRDRGQETQYF.

Note on this clonotype: This likely reflects a read error, since a far larger clone is one base away. This chain links TRBV5-1 with TRBJ2-5, with D possibly called TRBD1 or TRBD2 (5 bases each). The CDR3 is 16 residues long. Germline V gives CDR1 SGHRS, CDR2 YFSETQ. Trimming stripped 4 bases from V and 11 bases from J, with 27 bases between. The DNA for the CDR3 is TGCGCCAGCAGCAGGTCGGGGCTCGGCACCTACAATGAGCAGTACTTC. Protein sequence: CASSRSGLGTYNEQYF.

This clonotype was seen just once. The junction departs from the called germline gene at one end, perhaps through a read error. V usage is TRBV18 and J usage is TRBJ1-3, with D hard to call. This CDR3 region has 13 residues. Germline V gene data show CDR1 as KGHSH and CDR2 as LQKENI. The DNA for the CDR3 is TGTACCAGCTCACCCTCGAGTGGAAACACCATATATTTT. Its protein is CTSSPSSGNTIYF.

This rearrangement joins TRBV6-2 or TRBV6-3 to TRBJ1-6, with D possibly TRBD1 on 6 matching bases. Germline CDR1 is MNHEY and CDR2 is SVGEGT. Trimming stripped 5 bases from V and 3 bases from J, with 32 bases between. The CDR3 is 22 residues long. CDR3 sequence (DNA): TGTGCCAGCAGTGAAGCCGACTGGATCTGGGACACTACCCCGGTCTATAATTCACCCCTCCACTTT. It encodes CASSEADWIWDTTPVYNSPLHF.

Many counts were recorded for this clonotype. This chain uses TRBV7-9 with TRBJ2-7; D tentatively reads TRBD1 or TRBD2 (5 bases each). The V end lost 5 bases, the J end lost 7 bases, and 21 bases lay between the germline ends. Germline CDR1 SEHNR, CDR2 FQNEAQ (reference sequence). This CDR3 comprises 15 residues. The CDR3 loop reads CASSLRDGSDGEQYF. The CDR3, as DNA: TGTGCCAGCAGCCTCCGGGACGGATCAGATGGGGAGCAGTACTTC.

The table lists this clonotype with many counts. The rearrangement uses TRBV7-3 and TRBJ2-3; D may correspond to TRBD1 or TRBD2 (6 bases each). The CDR3 is 14 amino acids. Trimming left V 6 bases short and J 1 base short, with 11 bases between. Germline assignment: CDR1 SGHTA and CDR2 FQGTGA. The CDR3 nucleotides are TGTGCCAGCAGTTCAGGGGAGGGCACAGATACGCAGTATTTT. This translates into CASSSGEGTDTQYF.

J is TRBJ2-1 and V is TRBV5-4, with D tentatively TRBD2 (5 bases). This CDR3 contains 16 residues. The V gene's germline CDR1 is SGHNT and CDR2 YYREEE (reference sequence). V was cut by 4 bases and J by 1 base, with 15 bases left in between. The CDR3 sequence: CASSTKVLASYNEQFF. As DNA, the CDR3 is TGTGCCAGCAGCACCAAGGTTTTAGCGTCCTACAATGAGCAGTTCTTC. Filled out from reference TRBV5-4 and TRBJ2-1, the complete variable domain reads ETGVTQSPTHLIKTRGQQVTLRCSSQSGHNTVSWYQQALGQGPQFIFQYYREEENGRGNFPPRFSGLQFPNYSSELNVNALELDDSALYLCASSTKVLASYNEQFFGPGTRLTVL.

This clonotype was seen a handful of times. The chain couples TRBV5-1 to TRBJ2-3; 10 positions agree with TRBD2. Germline V gives CDR1 SGHRS, CDR2 YFSETQ. There are 17 residues in the CDR3. The V gene end was trimmed by 5 bases and the J gene end by 6 bases; junction bases not matched to a gene: 15. The CDR3 here is CASSQAGTSVSMDTQYF. The DNA for the CDR3 is TGCGCCAGCAGTCAGGCCGGGACTAGCGTAAGCATGGATACGCAGTATTTT.

This clonotype was recorded at least ten times. The chain has TRBV3-1 and TRBJ2-3; D is possibly TRBD2 (5 bases). The better agreement between TRBJ2-5 and the DNA end casts doubt on the J call. This CDR3 spans 14 amino acids. Germline loops: CDR1 LGHDT, CDR2 YNNKEL (reference sequence). CDR3 amino acids: CASSLNPVEGTQYF. As DNA, the CDR3 is TGTGCCAGCAGCCTCAACCCCGTAGAGGGGACCCAGTACTTC.

The chain is built from TRBV5-1 and TRBJ2-5; 12 bases are shared with TRBD1. J was trimmed by 5 bases and V by 3 bases; bases with no gene match: 5. Germline assignment: CDR1 SGHRS and CDR2 YFSETQ. This CDR3 has 15 amino acids. The DNA of the CDR3 is TGCGCCAGCAGCTGGGGGGACAGGGGGCGCGAGACCCAGTACTTC. Protein sequence: CASSWGDRGRETQYF.

There are a few counts of this clonotype. The gene calls are TRBV19 and TRBJ2-2; D might be TRBD2 (6 bases). V was trimmed by 4 bases and J by 0 bases, leaving 12 bases between them. The CDR3 has 16 amino acids. The germline gives CDR1 LNHDA, CDR2 SQIVND (reference sequence). In DNA, the CDR3 is TGTGCCAGTAGTAAACGGGGGACCCCGAACACCGGGGAGCTGTTTTTT. Translated: CASSKRGTPNTGELFF.